This T cell receptor (beta chain) was identified in a study of graft-versus-host responses after intestinal transplantation. V lost 4 bases and J lost 4, with 7 bases in between. This CDR3 spans 13 amino acids. Germline CDR1 KGHSY, CDR2 FQNENV. Profiled with immunoSEQ multiplex PCR; TCRdb holds only in-frame clones, not every one. The sample lists about 23,000 clones; around 47% were seen once. Each mixed lymphocyte reaction held around 200,000 CFSE-labeled responders and around 200,000 irradiated violet-dye-labeled stimulators. This clonotype was sampled from a human patient who was an organ donor for intestinal transplantation. This chain uses TRBV16 with TRBJ2-2, with a tentative D call TRBD1 (6 bases). The sequences come from alloreactive CD8+ T cells from a mixed lymphocyte reaction culture, collected before transplantation. The subset: CFSE-low proliferating T cells sorted from approximately 6-day pre-transplant mixed lymphocyte reaction (GvH or HvG direction). Here the CDR3 reads CASSPGVTGELFF. CDR3 DNA sequence: TGTGCCAGCAGCCCAGGGGTCACCGGGGAGCTGTTTTTT.